This T cell receptor (beta chain) emerged from a study of cytomegalovirus exposure and HLA in healthy donors. Measured with immunoSEQ multiplex PCR; TCRdb has only the in-frame clones, and not every one. Of roughly 260,000 clones listed, 90% are singletons. Per germline, CDR1 SGHVS and CDR2 FNYEAQ. V lost 3 bases, J lost 7 bases, and 13 bases lay in between. The CDR3 is 13 amino acids. The sequencing sample was made of PBMCs. The TCR originated in a woman aged 18-30 years in good health and CMV-seronegative. The chain recombines TRBV7-6 with TRBJ2-7; D possibly corresponds to TRBD1 (6 bases). The CDR3 spells CASSFRDTREQYF. In DNA form, the CDR3 reads TGTGCCAGCAGCTTCCGGGACACGCGGGAGCAGTACTTC.